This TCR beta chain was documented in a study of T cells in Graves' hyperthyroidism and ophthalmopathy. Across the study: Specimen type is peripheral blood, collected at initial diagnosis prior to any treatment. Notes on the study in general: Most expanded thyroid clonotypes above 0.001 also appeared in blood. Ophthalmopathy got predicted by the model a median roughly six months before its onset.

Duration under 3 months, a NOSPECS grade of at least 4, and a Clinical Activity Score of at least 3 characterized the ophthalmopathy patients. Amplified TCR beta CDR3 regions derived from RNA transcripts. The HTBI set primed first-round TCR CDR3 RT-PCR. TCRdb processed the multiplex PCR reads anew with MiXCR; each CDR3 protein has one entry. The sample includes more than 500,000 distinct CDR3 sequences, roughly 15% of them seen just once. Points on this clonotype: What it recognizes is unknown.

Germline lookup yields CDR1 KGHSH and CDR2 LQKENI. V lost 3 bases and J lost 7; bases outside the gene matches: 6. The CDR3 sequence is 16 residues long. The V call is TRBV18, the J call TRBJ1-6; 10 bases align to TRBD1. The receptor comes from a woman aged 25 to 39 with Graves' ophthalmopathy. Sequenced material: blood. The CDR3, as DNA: TGTGCCAGCTCACCCATCTCGACAGGGGGCAATTCACCCCTCCACTTT. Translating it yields CASSPISTGGNSPLHF.